A single sample gave rise to the 31 T cell receptor beta chains below, sequenced in a study of shared clonotypes between healthy human individuals. Some clones are missing from TCRdb's copy, which holds only in-frame ones; the method was immunoSEQ multiplex PCR. Here the sample spans just over 2,000,000 clones, 85% to 95% being singletons. The sequencing input was naive CD4+ T cells sorted from blood. Regarding subset: CD45RA+ positively selected. These receptors were collected from a man younger than 35 in good health.

The chain links TRBV2 to TRBJ1-4; D call uncertain. The CDR3 has 14 residues. The germline V gene has CDR1 SNHLY and CDR2 FYNNEI. Trimming removed 5 bases from V and 7 bases from J, with 14 bases in between. CDR3 residues: CASSSEGSSEKLFF. CDR3 in DNA: TGTGCCAGCAGTTCAGAGGGCTCCAGTGAAAAACTGTTTTTT.

V usage is TRBV10-3 and J usage is TRBJ1-1; 9 positions match TRBD1. CDR1 and CDR2 (germline): ENHRY, SYGVKD. V shed 6 bases and J 1 base; nucleotides not matched to a gene: 3. There are 14 residues in the CDR3. In nucleotides, the CDR3 is TGTGCCATCAGACAGGGGGCCGCGAACACTGAAGCTTTCTTT. It translates to CAIRQGAANTEAFF.

This chain links TRBV7-2 with TRBJ2-1, with D tentatively TRBD2 (6 bases). The germline gives CDR1 SGHTA, CDR2 FQGNSA. CDR3 length equals 14 residues. Trimming shortened V by 5 bases and J by 9 bases, and 17 bases separated the two germline ends. The CDR3 spells CASSTRLVKGEQFF. Here the CDR3 DNA reads TGTGCCAGCAGCACCAGACTAGTTAAGGGTGAGCAGTTCTTC.

The chain links TRBV6-6 to TRBJ2-1; unclear D gene. V was trimmed by 10 bases and J by 8 bases, leaving 15 bases between them. The germline V gene encodes CDR1 MNHNY and CDR2 SVGAGI (reference sequence). The length of the CDR3 is 12 residues. For the CDR3, the DNA is TGTGCCACGGCGCGGACCCCCGATGAGCAGTTCTTC. It translates to CATARTPDEQFF.

J is TRBJ1-5 and V is TRBV6-1; no clear D. The V end lost 1 base, the J end lost 6 bases, and 13 bases lay between the germline ends. Per the germline V gene, CDR1 is MNHNS and CDR2 is SASEGT. This CDR3 spans 15 amino acids. CDR3 region: CASSEVGRYVQPQHF. The DNA for the CDR3 is TGTGCCAGCAGTGAAGTAGGAAGGTACGTTCAGCCCCAGCATTTT.

The chain combines TRBV2 with TRBJ1-1, with D perhaps TRBD1 (5 bases). V lost 6 bases to trimming and J lost 9 bases, with 26 bases between them. The CDR3 is made up of 16 amino acids. Germline loops: CDR1 SNHLY, CDR2 FYNNEI. CDR3 sequence reads: CASSRQRGYSRVQAFF. The CDR3 DNA follows: TGTGCCAGCAGCCGCCAACGTGGTTACAGCAGGGTTCAAGCTTTCTTT. The full variable domain, in which reference TRBV2 and TRBJ1-1 provide the parts outside the CDR3, is EPEVTQTPSHQVTQMGQEVILRCVPISNHLYFYWYRQILGQKVEFLVSFYNNEISEKSEIFDDQFSVERPDGSNFTLKIRSTKLEDSAMYFCASSRQRGYSRVQAFFGQGTRLTVV.

The rearrangement links TRBV7-9 to TRBJ2-1, with D maybe TRBD1 (6 bases). Trimming shortened V by 5 bases and J by 4 bases, and 12 bases separated the two germline ends. Germline loops: CDR1 SEHNR, CDR2 FQNEAQ (reference sequence). The CDR3 is 14 residues long. This CDR3 is CASSHRDNYNEQFF. The CDR3 DNA is TGTGCCAGCAGCCACAGGGACAATTACAATGAGCAGTTCTTC.

The chain combines TRBV5-1 with TRBJ2-2, with 9 positions matching TRBD1. V lost 4 bases and J lost 6; bases outside the gene matches: 10. This CDR3 comprises 16 residues. The germline V gene encodes CDR1 SGHRS and CDR2 YFSETQ. The CDR3 reads CASSPPGTGRSGELFF. The CDR3 DNA sequence: TGCGCCAGCAGCCCGCCCGGGACAGGGCGATCCGGGGAGCTGTTTTTT.

In regard to this clone: The junction departs from germline at one end; a sequencing error may be responsible. The chain links TRBV30 to TRBJ1-6; weak D call: TRBD1 (6 bases). The germline CDR1 and CDR2 sequences are GTSNPN and SVGIG (reference sequence). The CDR3 covers 14 residues. This chain's CDR3 is CAWRLGDMDSPLHF. The CDR3 DNA reads TGTGCCTGGAGACTAGGGGACATGGATTCCCCCCTCCACTTT.

The chain links TRBV6-5 to TRBJ1-1; 7 bases fit TRBD1. Per the germline V gene, CDR1 is MNHEY and CDR2 is SVGAGI. The CDR3 has 15 amino acids. V lost 2 bases and J lost 5; bases outside the gene matches: 8. The CDR3 nucleotides are TGTGCCAGCAGTTACAACGACAGGGCTGGAACTGAAGCTTTCTTT. This translates into CASSYNDRAGTEAFF.

This chain connects TRBV2 to TRBJ2-1; 9 bases align to TRBD1. The V gene's germline CDR1 is SNHLY and CDR2 FYNNEI. The V and J ends lost 4 bases and 4 bases, in that order; junction bases with no gene match: 8. The CDR3 runs 16 residues. CDR3: CASSVTGTGSYNEQFF. The CDR3 nucleotides read TGTGCCAGCAGTGTGACCGGGACAGGGTCTTACAATGAGCAGTTCTTC.

V gene TRBV10-2 combines with J gene TRBJ2-7; D gene ambiguous. Germline CDR1 reads WSHSY; CDR2 reads SAAADI. Deletions cut 1 base from V and 2 bases from J, with 9 bases between. The CDR3 length is 14 residues. This chain's CDR3 is CASSELKGTYEQYF. The CDR3 DNA sequence: TGCGCCAGCAGTGAGTTAAAGGGAACCTACGAGCAGTACTTC.

Comment on this clone: The junction differs from germline at one of its ends, possibly a read error. CDR3 coding DNA: TGTGCCAGTAGCATAGGCCTCCCAGGGACCGGGGAGCTGTTTTTT. Its protein is CASSIGLPGTGELFF. The chain has TRBV19 and TRBJ2-2; D perhaps matches TRBD1 (5 bases). Germline V gene data show CDR1 as LNHDA and CDR2 as SQIVND (reference sequence). This CDR3 is 15 amino acids long.

CDR3 DNA: TGTGCCAGCAGCTTGGTATTCCCGGGGATGAACACTGAAGCTTTCTTT. It translates to CASSLVFPGMNTEAFF. The chain has TRBV5-6 and TRBJ1-1; D gene ambiguous. Germline CDR1 reads SGHDT; CDR2 reads YYEEEE. This CDR3 spans 16 amino acids. Trimming took off 0 bases at V and 0 bases at J, with 12 bases between the two ends.

Of note for this clone: This CDR3 is also generated by other DNA sequences in the sample. The CDR3 reads CASSYGQNTEAFF. The CDR3 coding sequence is TGTGCCAGCAGTTACGGACAGAACACTGAAGCTTTCTTT. The chain links TRBV6-5 to TRBJ1-1; D is perhaps TRBD1 (5 bases). The ends were cut back, 2 bases at V and 1 base at J, with 5 bases in the middle. The length of the CDR3 is 13 residues. The germline gives CDR1 MNHEY, CDR2 SVGAGI.

This CDR3 reads CASSLEIYREAFF. The CDR3, as DNA: TGTGCCAGCAGCTTAGAGATTTACAGGGAAGCTTTCTTT. The chain is built from TRBV7-2 and TRBJ1-1; a weak D match, TRBD1 (5 bases). The CDR3 extends over 13 amino acids. Trimming cost V 1 base and J 8 bases, with 11 bases left between them. CDR1 is SGHTA and CDR2 is FQGNSA in the germline V gene.

Only one count was recorded for this clone. CDR3 DNA: TGTGCCAGCAGTGAAGGCCTCCAAGCCTACGAGCAGTACTTC. The encoded protein is CASSEGLQAYEQYF. The chain has TRBV6-1 and TRBJ2-7, with D uncertain. The CDR3 runs 14 residues. The germline V gene has CDR1 MNHNS and CDR2 SASEGT. V dropped 1 base and J dropped 2 bases, with 9 bases sitting between them.

Only one count was recorded for this clone. V and J are TRBV6-4 and TRBJ1-1; 8 nucleotides align to TRBD1. The V and J ends lost 4 bases and 4 bases, in that order; junction bases with no gene match: 8. Germline-derived CDR1 and CDR2 are MRHNA and SNTAGT. The CDR3 totals 15 residues. This CDR3 is CASSARGLGSTEAFF. CDR3 DNA: TGTGCCAGCAGTGCCAGGGGGCTGGGTAGCACTGAAGCTTTCTTT.

The chain carries TRBV7-2 and TRBJ1-6; 9 bases map to TRBD1. CDR3 length equals 16 residues. Germline CDR1 SGHTA, CDR2 FQGNSA. The V gene end was trimmed by 2 bases and the J gene end by 7 bases; junction bases not matched to a gene: 6. CDR3 DNA: TGTGCCAGCAGCTTACGCGCCGGGACAGGGAATTCACCCCTCCACTTT. Translation: CASSLRAGTGNSPLHF.

The chain carries TRBV6-5 and TRBJ2-7; 7 bases map to TRBD2. Unmatched junction bases numbered 10, after V lost 5 bases and J lost 3 bases. Germline V gives CDR1 MNHEY, CDR2 SVGAGI. The CDR3 is made up of 15 amino acids. The CDR3 sequence: CASSRRGSRGYEQYF. CDR3 bases: TGTGCCAGCAGTCGGCGCGGGAGTAGGGGCTACGAGCAGTACTTC.

This rearrangement joins TRBV7-8 to TRBJ1-1; the D gene is possibly TRBD1 (6 bases). The CDR3 contains 14 residues. Germline lookup yields CDR1 SGHVS and CDR2 FQNEAQ. V dropped 5 bases and J dropped 2 bases, with 12 bases sitting between them. Written as DNA, the CDR3 is TGTGCCAGCAGCACAAGGACAGACAACACTGAAGCTTTCTTT. As protein: CASSTRTDNTEAFF. Filled out from reference TRBV7-8 and TRBJ1-1, the complete variable domain reads GAGVSQSPRYKVAKRGQDVALRCDPISGHVSLFWYQQALGQGPEFLTYFQNEAQLDKSGLPSDRFFAERPEGSVSTLKIQRTQQEDSAVYLCASSTRTDNTEAFFGQGTRLTVV.

A word on this clone: Other DNA sequences from this sample encode an identical CDR3 as well. J is TRBJ2-2 and V is TRBV6-5, with 7 nucleotides matching TRBD1. The CDR3 length is 16 residues. The ends lost 2 bases at V and 1 base at J; junction bases unmatched: 4. In germline, CDR1 is MNHEY, CDR2 SVGAGI. CDR3 loop: CASSYGQGVNTGELFF. The CDR3 DNA is TGTGCCAGCAGTTACGGGCAGGGGGTGAACACCGGGGAGCTGTTTTTT.

The V call is TRBV28, the J call TRBJ2-5; either TRBD1 or TRBD2 may fit D (7 bases each). Germline V CDR1 and CDR2: MDHEN, SYDVKM. There are 16 residues in the CDR3. The ends were cut back, 2 bases at V and 3 bases at J, with 16 bases in the middle. The CDR3 DNA reads TGTGCCAGCAGTTTAGTGTTTTCAGGGGGGGAAGAGACCCAGTACTTC. Translating gives CASSLVFSGGEETQYF.

The genes are TRBV7-2 and TRBJ2-5; either TRBD1 or TRBD2 may fit D (5 bases each). V gave up 1 base and J gave up 7 bases, with 16 bases separating them. This CDR3 has 15 amino acids. Germline V gene lookup returns CDR1 SGHTA and CDR2 FQGNSA. Written as DNA, the CDR3 is TGTGCCAGCAGCTTAGGGCAAGGGACCCCGGGGACCCAGTACTTC. Its translation: CASSLGQGTPGTQYF. Together with reference TRBV7-2 and TRBJ2-5, the CDR3 gives the full variable domain: GAGVSQSPSNKVTEKGKDVELRCDPISGHTALYWYRQSLGQGLEFLIYFQGNSAPDKSGLPSDRFSAERTGGSVSTLTIQRTQQEDSAVYLCASSLGQGTPGTQYFGPGTRLLVL.

This chain uses TRBV6-5 with TRBJ2-7; TRBD2 matches 13 bases. In germline, CDR1 is MNHEY, CDR2 SVGAGI. The CDR3 extends over 16 amino acids. Trimming removed 0 bases from V and 6 bases from J; junction bases left unmatched: 5. For the CDR3, the DNA is TGTGCCAGCAGTTACTCGCGACTAGCGGGAGGAGGCGAGCAGTACTTC. It specifies CASSYSRLAGGGEQYF.

The count of this clone is one. The chain has TRBV18 and TRBJ2-5; 9 nucleotides match TRBD2. V dropped 6 bases and J dropped 5; count of bases not matched to a gene: 10. CDR1 and CDR2 (germline): KGHSH, LQKENI. CDR3 length: 15 residues. CDR3 DNA: TGTGCCAGCTCCCGCACTAGCGGGTTTGAGGAGACCCAGTACTTC. Protein product: CASSRTSGFEETQYF.

The chain combines TRBV6-5 with TRBJ1-6; D is perhaps TRBD1 (5 bases). V was clipped by 2 bases and J by 9 bases, with 14 bases between them. Looked up from germline, CDR1 is MNHEY and CDR2 is SVGAGI. This CDR3 spans 15 amino acids. CDR3 protein: CASSYGTADFSPLHF. CDR3 nucleotides: TGTGCCAGCAGTTACGGGACGGCCGATTTTTCACCCCTCCACTTT.

This chain links TRBV18 with TRBJ2-3; no definite D call. V lost 6 bases, J lost 2 bases, and 12 bases lay in between. In germline, CDR1 is KGHSH, CDR2 LQKENI. The CDR3 has 14 amino acids. CDR3: CASSPGYDTDTQYF. The CDR3 DNA reads TGTGCCAGCTCCCCCGGATACGACACAGATACGCAGTATTTT. Using reference TRBV18 and TRBJ2-3 for the parts outside the CDR3, the full variable domain is NAGVMQNPRHLVRRRGQEARLRCSPMKGHSHVYWYRQLPEEGLKFMVYLQKENIIDESGMPKERFSAEFPKEGPSILRIQQVVRGDSAAYFCASSPGYDTDTQYFGPGTRLTVL.

The chain uses TRBV18 and TRBJ1-3; D remains unclear. Germline-derived CDR1 and CDR2 are KGHSH and LQKENI. This CDR3 spans 14 amino acids. V was cut by 1 base and J by 3 bases, with 7 bases left in between. This CDR3 reads CASSPQDLGNTIYF. CDR3 DNA: TGTGCCAGCTCACCACAGGACCTTGGAAACACCATATATTTT.

V usage is TRBV4-1 and J usage is TRBJ1-4; 7 bases are a match to TRBD1. The V and J ends lost 5 bases and 7 bases, in that order; junction bases with no gene match: 4. Germline CDR1 and CDR2: MGHRA and YSYEKL. The length of the CDR3 is 13 residues. The CDR3 DNA is TGCGCCAGCAGCAAGGGGACAGTTGAAAAACTGTTTTTT. Translation gives CASSKGTVEKLFF.

This chain links TRBV6-5 with TRBJ2-7; no firm D call. Trimming removed 4 bases from V and 3 bases from J, with 10 bases in between. CDR3 length equals 13 residues. Germline V gene lookup returns CDR1 MNHEY and CDR2 SVGAGI. CDR3 nucleotide sequence: TGTGCCAGCAGTTTGGTGGTCAGCTACGAGCAGTACTTC. Protein product: CASSLVVSYEQYF.